A single sample gave rise to the 3 T cell receptor beta chains below, sequenced in a study of cytomegalovirus exposure and HLA in healthy donors. Using immunoSEQ multiplex PCR, the repertoire was profiled, and TCRdb retains in-frame clones only, with some absent. This sample has roughly 100,000 clones; approximately 86% occur once, and the top ten carry roughly 4%. The sample taken for sequencing was PBMCs. Source of these receptors: a young woman in good health and CMV-seropositive.

The chain has TRBV11-2 and TRBJ1-1, with D possibly TRBD1 on 5 matching bases. Germline loops: CDR1 SGHAT, CDR2 FQNNGV. This CDR3 comprises 14 residues. Trimming cost V 4 bases and J 4 bases, with 13 bases left between them. CDR3 bases: TGTGCCAGCAGCTCCCGGACACGGACCACTGAAGCTTTCTTT. It yields the protein CASSSRTRTTEAFF.

J is TRBJ1-1 and V is TRBV25-1; no clear D. Germline V gene data show CDR1 as MGHDK and CDR2 as SYGVNS. Trimming removed 4 bases from V and 1 base from J, with 13 bases in between. The CDR3 sequence is 15 residues long. As DNA, the CDR3 is TGTGCCAGCAGTGTTGGGTTTCGGGGGAACACTGAAGCTTTCTTT. This sequence encodes CASSVGFRGNTEAFF. Full variable domain (remainder filled in from reference TRBV25-1 and TRBJ1-1): EADIYQTPRYLVIGTGKKITLECSQTMGHDKMYWYQQDPGMELHLIHYSYGVNSTEKGDLSSESTVSRIRTEHFPLTLESARPSHTSQYLCASSVGFRGNTEAFFGQGTRLTVV.

The gene calls are TRBV29-1 and TRBJ2-7, with 8 positions matching TRBD1. CDR3 length: 14 amino acids. Unmatched junction bases numbered 8, after V lost 3 bases and J lost 4 bases. The germline gives CDR1 SQVTM, CDR2 ANQGSEA. Here the CDR3 reads CSVDEGRGRYEQYF. For the CDR3, the DNA is TGCAGCGTTGATGAGGGCAGGGGGCGGTACGAGCAGTACTTC.